The 18 T cell receptor beta chains presented below share a single source sample, sequenced in a study of OX40 agonist ivuxolimab in advanced cancers. Produced via immunoSEQ multiplex PCR; TCRdb's table is partial and in-frame only. The repertoire consists of about 15,000 clones, with more than 75% occurring once and the leading ten covering around 45%. This material consisted of CD4+ or CD8+ T cells sorted from blood, taken in a trial of the OX40 agonist ivuxolimab. Source of these receptors: an adult with an advanced solid tumor such as melanoma, head and neck, liver or kidney cancer.

This chain links TRBV11-2 with TRBJ1-2; the D gene is possibly TRBD1 (5 bases). CDR1 is SGHAT, CDR2 FQNNGV, per germline. The germline V and J ends were trimmed by 1 base and 4 bases, with 10 bases remaining between them. The CDR3 covers 14 residues. The CDR3 DNA reads TGTGCCAGCAGCTTAGGCGGGGACTTCTATGGCTACACCTTC. Amino acids: CASSLGGDFYGYTF.

The chain uses TRBV7-2 and TRBJ1-5; TRBD1 matches 7 bases. The CDR3 is made up of 15 amino acids. Germline V gene data show CDR1 as SGHTA and CDR2 as FQGNSA. The ends lost 3 bases at V and 7 bases at J; junction bases unmatched: 9. The CDR3 bases are TGTGCCAGCAGCTTTAGCGGCGCAGGGGGGCAGCCCCAGCATTTT. Its translation: CASSFSGAGGQPQHF.

This chain uses TRBV28 with TRBJ2-2, with TRBD2 matching 7 bases. The germline V gene encodes CDR1 MDHEN and CDR2 SYDVKM. The CDR3 extends over 13 amino acids. With V trimmed by 6 bases and J by 7 bases, 5 bases remained unmatched. The CDR3 DNA is TGTGCCAGCAGCGAGAGGACTAGCGGGGAGCTGTTTTTT. Translation: CASSERTSGELFF.

The chain recombines TRBV7-9 with TRBJ1-3; the D gene is possibly TRBD1 (5 bases). The ends were cut back, 3 bases at V and 3 bases at J, with 15 bases in the middle. This CDR3 region has 16 residues. Germline-derived CDR1 and CDR2 are SEHNR and FQNEAQ (reference sequence). The CDR3 nucleotides are TGTGCCAGCAGCTTCGGAACTACTACAGGTGGAAACACCATATATTTT. Its protein product is CASSFGTTTGGNTIYF.

The J gene is TRBJ1-1, the V gene TRBV2; D gene unclear. The ends were cut back, 0 bases at V and 4 bases at J, with 9 bases in the middle. Germline loops: CDR1 SNHLY, CDR2 FYNNEI. The CDR3 length is 14 residues. The DNA for the CDR3 is TGTGCCAGCAGTGAAGCGGGCCCCGCCACTGAAGCTTTCTTT. It specifies CASSEAGPATEAFF.

The chain uses TRBV6-1 and TRBJ2-2; TRBD2 is a possible D gene (7 bases). Germline CDR1 and CDR2: MNHNS and SASEGT. The CDR3 covers 15 residues. V was clipped by 4 bases and J by 10 bases, with 19 bases between them. CDR3 in amino acids: CASSVVLGGREELFF. CDR3 in DNA: TGTGCCAGCAGTGTTGTTTTGGGGGGGCGCGAGGAGCTGTTTTTT.

Only a few counts were recorded for this clone. This chain links TRBV28 with TRBJ1-6; possibly TRBD1 for D (5 bases). V was cut by 6 bases and J by 5 bases, with 11 bases left in between. CDR3 length equals 14 residues. CDR1 is MDHEN and CDR2 is SYDVKM in the germline V gene. The CDR3 DNA sequence: TGTGCCAGCAGCCGGGACGGTGATAATTCACCCCTCCACTTT. It translates to CASSRDGDNSPLHF. Full variable domain (missing parts from reference TRBV28 and TRBJ1-6): DVKVTQSSRYLVKRTGEKVFLECVQDMDHENMFWYRQDPGLGLRLIYFSYDVKMKEKGDIPEGYSVSREKKERFSLILESASTNQTSMYLCASSRDGDNSPLHFGNGTRLTVT.

The chain joins TRBV4-2 to TRBJ2-1; possibly TRBD1 for D (6 bases). There are 15 residues in the CDR3. V was clipped by 6 bases and J by 0 bases, with 12 bases between them. Germline V CDR1 and CDR2: LGHNA, YNFKEQ. This chain's CDR3 is CASRKPDSSYNEQFF. CDR3 in DNA: TGTGCCAGCAGAAAACCGGACAGCTCCTACAATGAGCAGTTCTTC.

This chain joins TRBV6-6 and TRBJ2-1, with 16 bases fitting TRBD2. The CDR3 has 16 residues. The J segment lost 7 bases and the V segment lost 0 bases, leaving 0 bases of the junction unmatched. The germline CDR1 and CDR2 sequences are MNHNY and SVGAGI (reference sequence). The CDR3 sequence: CASSYSGLAGGNEQFF. In DNA form, the CDR3 reads TGTGCCAGCAGTTACTCGGGACTAGCGGGGGGGAATGAGCAGTTCTTC.

The chain couples TRBV27 to TRBJ2-5; no clear D. The CDR3 has 14 amino acids. Germline V lookup: CDR1 MNHEY, CDR2 SMNVEV (reference sequence). Trimming shortened V by 11 bases and J by 5 bases, and 21 bases separated the two germline ends. The CDR3 loop reads CAVVGSEPLETQYF. The CDR3 DNA follows: TGTGCCGTAGTGGGGTCCGAGCCGTTGGAGACCCAGTACTTC.

In this sample, this clone turned up a few times. This sequence joins TRBV7-9 and TRBJ1-2; D is perhaps TRBD1 (6 bases). The CDR3 contains 15 residues. V lost 5 bases to trimming and J lost 5 bases, with 18 bases between them. Germline-derived CDR1 and CDR2 are SEHNR and FQNEAQ (reference sequence). The CDR3 protein is CASSPTGGTVYGYTF. In DNA form, the CDR3 reads TGTGCCAGCAGCCCAACCGGGGGCACAGTGTATGGCTACACCTTC.

This clone was seen just once. The V and J genes are TRBV5-1 and TRBJ2-7; D not certain. Germline CDR1 SGHRS, CDR2 YFSETQ. V lost 0 bases and J 6 bases, leaving 7 bases between the germline ends. The CDR3 length is 12 residues. The CDR3 nucleotides read TGCGCCAGCAGCTTGGCCGGAAGCGAGCAGTACTTC. Translation gives CASSLAGSEQYF.

The genes are TRBV6-1 and TRBJ2-2; either TRBD1 or TRBD2 may fit D (6 bases each). Germline assignment: CDR1 MNHNS and CDR2 SASEGT. CDR3 length: 15 amino acids. Trimming removed 2 bases from V and 6 bases from J, with 13 bases in between. Written as DNA, the CDR3 is TGTGCCAGCAGTGAATGGGGGGCGTCGGCCGGGGAGCTGTTTTTT. Protein sequence: CASSEWGASAGELFF.

In its sample, this clone was seen many times. The V call is TRBV29-1, the J call TRBJ1-5, with D perhaps matching TRBD1 (5 bases). V was shortened by 0 bases and J by 4 bases, with 10 bases between the two germline ends. Germline-derived CDR1 and CDR2 are SQVTM and ANQGSEA. The CDR3 runs 14 residues. The CDR3 sequence is CSVEESGGNQPQHF. In DNA form, the CDR3 reads TGCAGCGTTGAAGAGTCGGGGGGAAATCAGCCCCAGCATTTT.

The chain combines TRBV4-3 with TRBJ2-1, with 11 bases aligning to TRBD2. Germline CDR1 LGHNA, CDR2 YSLEER. The CDR3 is 17 amino acids. V was clipped by 0 bases and J by 3 bases; unmatched bases: 4. The DNA for the CDR3 is TGCGCCAGCAGCCAAGATAGCGGGAGGGCTTACTACAATGAGCAGTTCTTC. This translates into CASSQDSGRAYYNEQFF.

This sequence joins TRBV28 and TRBJ2-7; weak D call: TRBD2 (5 bases). V was shortened by 7 bases and J by 3 bases, with 10 bases between the two germline ends. From germline, CDR1 is MDHEN and CDR2 SYDVKM. This CDR3 region has 12 residues. The DNA for the CDR3 is TGTGCCAGCACGAGACGGGGCTACGAGCAGTACTTC. Its translation is CASTRRGYEQYF. Drawing the rest from reference TRBV28 and TRBJ2-7, the complete variable domain is DVKVTQSSRYLVKRTGEKVFLECVQDMDHENMFWYRQDPGLGLRLIYFSYDVKMKEKGDIPEGYSVSREKKERFSLILESASTNQTSMYLCASTRRGYEQYFGPGTRLTVT.

The CDR3 here is CASSTGGLRGYTF. CDR3 DNA: TGTGCCAGCAGCACGGGGGGGTTGCGCGGCTACACCTTC. The chain joins TRBV27 to TRBJ1-2; D might be TRBD1 (5 bases). The V end lost 6 bases, the J end lost 8 bases, and 16 bases lay between the germline ends. The CDR3 loop spans 13 amino acids. Germline V lookup: CDR1 MNHEY, CDR2 SMNVEV (reference sequence).

The chain uses TRBV27 and TRBJ2-7; D could derive from TRBD1 or TRBD2 (6 bases each). The CDR3 contains 14 residues. Germline-derived CDR1 and CDR2 are MNHEY and SMNVEV (reference sequence). V dropped 4 bases and J dropped 2 bases, with 12 bases sitting between them. As DNA, the CDR3 is TGTGCCAGCAGTTCGCGGGACAACACCTACGAGCAGTACTTC. Translated, it gives CASSSRDNTYEQYF.